This TCR beta chain was captured in a study of the immune and genomic landscape of osteosarcoma. Generated by immunoSEQ multiplex PCR, the TCRdb table keeps only in-frame clones and is missing some. Here the sample spans 10,000 to 12,000 clones, over 55% being singletons. The CDR3 consists of 15 residues. Osteosarcoma specimens were post-treatment primary, local recurrence and metastasis tumors from poor-prognosis patients. The chain uses TRBV21-1 and TRBJ2-3. TRBV21-1 is an annotated pseudogene. The clonotype originates from a human donor with osteosarcoma. The specimen was osteosarcoma tumor tissue from the lung. CDR3 nucleotide sequence: TGTGCCAGCAGCCCCCCGGGCCAGCCGAGAGATACGCAGTATTTT. This translates into CASSPPGQPRDTQYF.